The entry below describes one TCR beta chain. Its antigen remains unidentified. Base qualities are not at hand, and no much larger clone is one base apart. Enrolling through a virtual design, the prospective study's participants ranged in age from roughly 18 to 89 years and lived across some 23 United States geographic areas. Cohort assignment in the prospective study relied on participant-reported clinical history from a screening survey and a study questionnaire. Recovered participants in ImmuneRACE Cohort 3 were defined as having two consecutive negative NP/OP PCR tests, clearance from a healthcare professional, or resolution of symptoms. In the prospective study, mobile phlebotomists collected whole blood, serum and a nasopharyngeal or oropharyngeal swab from each participant. Prospective study participants could optionally give additional blood draws and questionnaires over an approximately two-month period. Prospective study blood samples were shipped either frozen or at room temperature before DNA extraction.

TCRbeta CDR3 regions were amplified from genomic DNA by means of the immunoSEQ Assay, a bias-controlled multiplex PCR. As for the original processing: Within the assay, amplification of reference gene primers was used to estimate how many nucleated cells each sample contained. To quantify the absolute abundance of each unique TCRbeta CDR3 rearrangement, sequence reads were collapsed and filtered. Productive Simpson clonality was computed per sample as the square root of Simpson's diversity index over productive rearrangements. The table comes from immuneACCESS by way of TCRdb, which keeps in-frame sequences with V and J called. Part of the clones is missing from these tables; in studies checked, under half for an unresolved V gene and the rest for unknown reasons. From that table come the V and J calls and clone size; the DNA was used to work out D and trimming. Within this sample are approximately 270,000 clones, with 80% to 90% of them counted one time only. Of the sample, 4% to 4.5% is held by the ten largest clones.

The data derive from a study of blood T cell repertoires in COVID-19 (dated by TCRdb to the early 2020s). With respect to the entire study: Samples from collaborators originated in the United States, Italy and Spain and spanned both the acute and convalescent phases of COVID-19. The repertoires were released in a freely available public database intended as a resource for research on the immune response to SARS-CoV-2. The samples were drawn from two sources: the first 160 participants of the ongoing ImmuneRACE study, and 1,000 to 1,500 subjects contributed by 6 global collaborators. The dataset comprised deeply sampled blood TCRbeta repertoires from subjects exposed to, actively infected with, or recovered from COVID-19. A de-identified subject ID, COVID-19 status, age in years and sex were almost always included in the sample metadata. The prospective study material was composed of cDNA or gDNA derived from T cells, B-cell-depleted T cells, or PBMCs. Where available, HLA class I and class II types were obtained from metadata supplied by the sample provider rather than from assay-based typing. The investigation overall reported the following: The quantity of clinical and demographic metadata differed by source and by participant and was supplied without curation.

The germline V and J ends show losses of 4 bases and 4 bases respectively, and no gene match explains 6 bases of the junction. The germline V gene yields SQVTM for CDR1 and ANQGSEA for CDR2. CDR3 length: 15 amino acids, cysteine to phenylalanine. Just the 45-base CDR3 DNA is kept, in frame starting at base 1. This TCR was sampled from a woman in her twenties or thirties who had recovered from COVID-19. Sequenced: PBMCs or T cells enriched from blood (not recorded which). The V gene is TRBV29-1 and the J gene is TRBJ2-1, with 11 junctional bases fitting TRBD2. The DNA is TGCAGCGTTGGGGGACTAGCGGAATCATACAATGAGCAGTTCTTC. Protein translation: CSVGGLAESYNEQFF.